This T cell receptor (beta chain) was retrieved from a study of pediatric ulcerative colitis. Some clones are missing from TCRdb's copy, which holds only in-frame ones; the method was immunoSEQ multiplex PCR. The sample holds around 18,000 clones; roughly four fifths are singletons and the top ten take under 7.5%. This clone was seen once. Germline V CDR1 and CDR2: SGHDT, YYEEEE. V dropped 2 bases and J dropped 0 bases, with 6 bases sitting between them. CDR3 length: 15 residues. During colonoscopy, one to two rectal pinch biopsies were collected. The chain employs TRBV5-6 and TRBJ2-6, with D uncertain. This TCR came from a boy under 18 with moderate ulcerative colitis. Sequenced material: gut tissue. In nucleotides, the CDR3 is TGTGCCAGCAGCTTCATCCGCTCTGGGGCCAACGTCCTGACTTTC. This encodes CASSFIRSGANVLTF.